Each of the 5 T cell receptor beta chains below was sequenced from the same sample in a study of blood T cell repertoires in COVID-19. Sequencing was performed with immunoSEQ multiplex PCR; in TCRdb, only in-frame clones are kept and a portion is missing. The sample has under 130,000 clones; around 66% are singletons. Sequencing was performed on peripheral blood. Receptor source: an elderly man with acute or convalescent COVID-19.

The chain combines TRBV7-2 with TRBJ2-7, with 8 positions matching TRBD1. CDR1 is SGHTA, CDR2 FQGNSA, per germline. The trim removed 1 base at V and 4 bases at J, leaving 6 bases unmatched. The CDR3 loop spans 15 amino acids. Here the CDR3 reads CASSLVWTGWYEQYF. The CDR3 DNA reads TGTGCCAGCAGCTTAGTGTGGACAGGGTGGTACGAGCAGTACTTC.

DNA for the CDR3: TGCAGCGTTCGACAGTTCACAGATACGCAGTATTTT. Its translation: CSVRQFTDTQYF. The chain combines TRBV29-1 with TRBJ2-3; possible D gene TRBD1, 5 bases. This CDR3 is 12 amino acids long. Trimming cost V 5 bases and J 2 bases, with 8 bases left between them. The germline V gene encodes CDR1 SQVTM and CDR2 ANQGSEA.

This clone has only one observation. The chain uses TRBV18 and TRBJ2-3; no clear D gene. Germline V gives CDR1 KGHSH, CDR2 LQKENI. The CDR3 totals 14 residues. The V end was cut by 6 bases, the J end by 4 bases, with 14 bases between. CDR3 amino acids: CASSFGESADTQYF. CDR3 coding DNA: TGTGCCAGCTCTTTCGGAGAGAGCGCAGATACGCAGTATTTT.

The chain employs TRBV12-3 or TRBV12-4 and TRBJ1-1, with D tentatively TRBD1 (5 bases). There are 13 residues in the CDR3. Trimming shortened V by 3 bases and J by 6 bases, and 11 bases separated the two germline ends. CDR3 nucleotides: TGTGCCAGCAGTTTCGGTGGACAAGCTGAAGCTTTCTTT. Amino acid sequence: CASSFGGQAEAFF.

The gene calls are TRBV7-2 and TRBJ1-4; 7 bases align to TRBD1. V trimming: 2 bases; J trimming: 7 bases; junction bases outside the gene matches: 1. Germline V gene sequence: CDR1 SGHTA, CDR2 FQGNSA. This CDR3 has 13 amino acids. This CDR3 reads CASSLNRGEKLFF. The CDR3 DNA sequence: TGTGCCAGCAGCTTAAACAGGGGTGAAAAACTGTTTTTT.